Sequencing of this T cell receptor beta chain was carried out in a study of shared clonotypes between healthy human individuals. Method: immunoSEQ multiplex PCR; TCRdb's copy keeps in-frame clones and lacks some. This sample has some 2,100,000 clones; approximately 94% occur once, and the top ten carry more than 0.1%. Germline V lookup: CDR1 MNHEY, CDR2 SMNVEV (reference sequence). This CDR3 comprises 19 residues. Trimming took 5 bases from V and 3 from J; bases not matched to a gene: 19. The source material was naive CD4+ T cells sorted from blood. Specified subset: CD45RA+ positively selected. This receptor was taken from a man in his late teens or twenties in good health. The chain couples TRBV27 to TRBJ1-2; 9 bases are shared with TRBD1. The CDR3 spells CASSPIRPGQGKCYYGYTF. The CDR3 nucleotides are TGTGCCAGCAGTCCCATCCGTCCGGGACAGGGTAAGTGCTACTATGGCTACACCTTC.